One and the same sample provided the 25 T cell receptor beta chains below, sequenced in a study of cytomegalovirus exposure and HLA in healthy donors. This PCR relied on a set of 60 Vbeta primers and 13 Jbeta primers. The method was immunoSEQ multiplex PCR; TCRdb's version includes in-frame clones alone and lacks a portion of them. Of about 200,000 clones in the sample, 12% were seen once. The material sequenced was PBMCs. These receptors came from a man aged 45-65 years in good health and CMV-seropositive.

V and J are TRBV15 and TRBJ2-5; 7 bases align to TRBD1. The CDR3 spans 15 residues. The V segment lost 2 bases and the J segment 3 bases; nucleotides outside the gene matches: 6. Germline loops: CDR1 LNHNV, CDR2 YYDKDF (reference sequence). Written as DNA, the CDR3 is TGTGCCACCAGCAGAACCCGGGACAGCGAAGAGACCCAGTACTTC. This translates into CATSRTRDSEETQYF.

V is TRBV29-1 and J is TRBJ2-5; D gene unclear. This CDR3 is built from 12 residues. CDR1 and CDR2 (germline): SQVTM, ANQGSEA. The V end lost 0 bases, the J end lost 5 bases, and 7 bases lay between the germline ends. CDR3 amino acids: CSVEDDWETQYF. The DNA of the CDR3 is TGCAGCGTTGAAGACGACTGGGAGACCCAGTACTTC.

The chain carries TRBV7-2 and TRBJ1-5; tentative D call: TRBD1 (5 bases). The CDR3 length is 13 residues. V was cut by 0 bases and J by 9 bases, with 9 bases left in between. Germline CDR1 reads SGHTA; CDR2 reads FQGNSA. CDR3 DNA sequence: TGTGCCAGCAGCTTAGCGGGGGGTAGGCCCCAGCATTTT. This sequence encodes CASSLAGGRPQHF.

This clone occurred a few times. The chain carries TRBV30 and TRBJ2-5, with TRBD1 identical over 10 bases. Trimming took 3 bases from V and 4 from J; bases not matched to a gene: 11. This CDR3 is built from 16 residues. Germline CDR1 reads GTSNPN; CDR2 reads SVGIG (reference sequence). CDR3 amino acids: CAWSARLRQGAETQYF. CDR3 nucleotide sequence: TGTGCCTGGAGCGCTAGACTTAGACAGGGGGCAGAGACCCAGTACTTC.

The chain combines TRBV11-2 with TRBJ1-2; D not certain. V lost 5 bases to trimming and J lost 2 bases, with 21 bases between them. Germline V gene sequence: CDR1 SGHAT, CDR2 FQNNGV. The CDR3 spans 17 residues. This chain's CDR3 is CASSPSSTLSKNYGYTF. CDR3 coding DNA: TGTGCCAGCAGCCCCTCATCAACCCTAAGTAAGAACTATGGCTACACCTTC.

The chain carries TRBV5-1 and TRBJ2-6; D is perhaps TRBD1 (8 bases). This CDR3 is 18 amino acids long. Trimming removed 4 bases from V and 0 bases from J, with 17 bases in between. The germline V gene encodes CDR1 SGHRS and CDR2 YFSETQ. In nucleotides, the CDR3 is TGCGCCAGCAGCCCGGGGGGACAGGCGAGCTCTGGGGCCAACGTCCTGACTTTC. This codes for CASSPGGQASSGANVLTF. The variable domain in full, completed from reference TRBV5-1 and TRBJ2-6, reads KAGVTQTPRYLIKTRGQQVTLSCSPISGHRSVSWYQQTPGQGLQFLFEYFSETQRNKGNFPGRFSGRQFSNSRSEMNVSTLELGDSALYLCASSPGGQASSGANVLTFGAGSRLTVL.

This clone was observed a few times. The genes are TRBV6-5 and TRBJ1-5, with D tentatively TRBD1 (5 bases). Trimming took off 8 bases at V and 2 bases at J, with 7 bases between the two ends. Germline CDR1 is MNHEY and CDR2 is SVGAGI. The CDR3 has 12 amino acids. The CDR3 DNA follows: TGTGCCAGCGGGGGGGGCAATCAGCCCCAGCATTTT. It codes for CASGGGNQPQHF.

In its sample, this clone was seen a few times. The V and J genes are TRBV5-6 and TRBJ2-7; 9 bases map to TRBD1. J gave up 6 bases and V 4 bases, and 14 bases lay outside the gene matches. Germline CDR1 is SGHDT and CDR2 is YYEEEE. CDR3 size: 16 residues. CDR3 DNA: TGTGCCAGCAGCGACCGGATACCGGGACAGGGTGGCGAGCAGTACGTC. Amino acids: CASSDRIPGQGGEQYV.

The chain combines TRBV18 with TRBJ1-5, with D perhaps TRBD1 (6 bases). The CDR3 is 15 residues long. The V gene lost 6 bases and the J gene lost 3 bases, with 15 bases spanning the gap. Germline CDR1 KGHSH, CDR2 LQKENI. The DNA of the CDR3 is TGTGCCAGCTCTCCCCGGCAGGGACACAATCAGCCCCAGCATTTT. Protein sequence: CASSPRQGHNQPQHF.

The J gene is TRBJ1-5, the V gene TRBV9, with D maybe TRBD1 (6 bases). The CDR3 spans 14 residues. Trimming left V 4 bases short and J 6 bases short, with 14 bases between. Germline V CDR1 and CDR2: SGDLS, YYNGEE. CDR3 sequence reads: CASSPAGVAQPQHF. The CDR3 DNA is TGTGCCAGCAGCCCGGCAGGGGTGGCTCAGCCCCAGCATTTT.

The chain joins TRBV25-1 to TRBJ1-4; D ambiguous. V was cut by 1 base and J by 8 bases, with 11 bases left in between. The germline CDR1 and CDR2 sequences are MGHDK and SYGVNS. CDR3 length equals 14 residues. The CDR3 bases are TGTGCCAGCAGTGAATCCGGGAAGAAGGAAAAACTGTTTTTT. Translation gives CASSESGKKEKLFF.

This clone was observed a handful of times. The chain combines TRBV9 with TRBJ2-1, with 9 bases matching TRBD1. The CDR3 runs to 13 residues. The germline V gene encodes CDR1 SGDLS and CDR2 YYNGEE. Unmatched junction bases numbered 4, after V lost 1 base and J lost 11 bases. CDR3 region: CASSVTDRGKQFF. In nucleotides, the CDR3 is TGTGCCAGCAGCGTAACGGACAGGGGAAAGCAGTTCTTC.

The chain links TRBV28 to TRBJ2-2; the D is unclear. This CDR3 has 13 amino acids. Per germline, CDR1 MDHEN and CDR2 SYDVKM. The V end lost 6 bases, the J end lost 5 bases, and 10 bases lay between the germline ends. CDR3: CASSRRITGELFF. The CDR3 nucleotides read TGTGCCAGCAGCCGTAGAATAACCGGGGAGCTGTTTTTT.

The gene calls are TRBV6-5 and TRBJ1-2; the D gene is possibly TRBD1 (5 bases). CDR1 and CDR2 (germline): MNHEY, SVGAGI. The V and J ends lost 2 bases and 4 bases respectively, with 8 bases between them. The CDR3 contains 13 residues. The CDR3 reads CASSYKGLYGYTF. The DNA of the CDR3 is TGTGCCAGCAGTTACAAGGGACTCTATGGCTACACCTTC.

Only a few counts were recorded for this clone. J is TRBJ2-7 and V is TRBV4-1; 9 bases are a match to TRBD2. With 3 bases clipped from V and 9 bases from J, the junction kept 12 bases outside the gene matches. Germline CDR1 reads MGHRA; CDR2 reads YSYEKL. This CDR3 contains 15 residues. The CDR3 region has the DNA TGCGCCAGCAGCCAGAGCTCCGGGACTAGCTTGAGGCAGTACTTC. As protein: CASSQSSGTSLRQYF.

This clone was observed a handful of times. The chain couples TRBV19 to TRBJ2-1; 9 positions agree with TRBD1. The V and J ends lost 6 bases and 3 bases, in that order; junction bases with no gene match: 6. The CDR3 spans 15 residues. Germline CDR1 LNHDA, CDR2 SQIVND (reference sequence). In nucleotides, the CDR3 is TGTGCCAGTAGAGTTACAGGGGGCTTCTACAATGAGCAGTTCTTC. Its translation is CASRVTGGFYNEQFF.

A few counts support this clone. This rearrangement joins TRBV7-9 to TRBJ1-1; weak D call: TRBD1 (6 bases). V lost 3 bases, J lost 3 bases, and 14 bases lay in between. There are 15 residues in the CDR3. Germline lookup yields CDR1 SEHNR and CDR2 FQNEAQ (reference sequence). The CDR3 DNA is TGTGCCAGCAGCTTTGGGGCCAGGGGCGACACTGAAGCTTTCTTT. Translating gives CASSFGARGDTEAFF.

CDR3 sequence reads: CASSLPTGKETQYF. DNA for the CDR3: TGTGCCAGCAGTCTCCCGACAGGGAAAGAGACCCAGTACTTC. The chain links TRBV28 to TRBJ2-5; 7 bases agree with TRBD1. The CDR3 loop spans 14 amino acids. V dropped 5 bases and J dropped 3; count of bases not matched to a gene: 6. CDR1 is MDHEN and CDR2 is SYDVKM in the germline V gene.

This clone has a handful of counts. This chain connects TRBV6-1 to TRBJ2-3; D is possibly TRBD2 (7 bases). CDR1 is MNHNS, CDR2 SASEGT, per germline. The germline V and J ends were trimmed by 2 bases and 2 bases, with 14 bases remaining between them. The CDR3 is 16 residues long. The CDR3 spells CASSERRGATTDTQYF. As DNA, the CDR3 is TGTGCCAGCAGTGAACGTCGGGGGGCCACCACAGATACGCAGTATTTT.

Turning to this clone: At the DNA level, this CDR3 is encoded by other sequences in the same sample as well. The chain is built from TRBV2 and TRBJ2-7; D is possibly TRBD1 (6 bases). This CDR3 spans 14 amino acids. Trimming pared 7 bases from V and 5 bases from J, leaving 18 bases between. Germline V gene lookup returns CDR1 SNHLY and CDR2 FYNNEI. CDR3 loop: CASTLGMGANEQYV. The CDR3, as DNA: TGTGCCAGCACCCTTGGTATGGGGGCCAACGAGCAGTACGTC.

The CDR3 nucleotides are TGTGCCAGCAGTGACCATGGAGTTACCGATACGCAGTATTTT. Its translation is CASSDHGVTDTQYF. J is TRBJ2-3 and V is TRBV25-1; D remains unclear. Germline V gives CDR1 MGHDK, CDR2 SYGVNS. Trimming stripped 3 bases from V and 6 bases from J, with 13 bases between. CDR3 length: 14 amino acids.

The genes are TRBV29-1 and TRBJ2-6, with D possibly being TRBD2 (5 bases). Trimming pared 4 bases from V and 0 bases from J, leaving 13 bases between. Germline loops: CDR1 SQVTM, CDR2 ANQGSEA. The CDR3 consists of 16 residues. The CDR3 DNA reads as TGCAGCGTTGGACGGACGGGGAGCTCTGGGGCCAACGTCCTGACTTTC. Amino acids: CSVGRTGSSGANVLTF. Based on the CDR3 plus reference TRBV29-1 and TRBJ2-6, the full variable domain is SAVISQKPSRDICQRGTSLTIQCQVDSQVTMMFWYRQQPGQSLTLIATANQGSEATYESGFVIDKFPISRPNLTFSTLTVSNMSPEDSSIYLCSVGRTGSSGANVLTFGAGSRLTVL.

This clone was counted between two and nine times. The gene calls are TRBV11-2 and TRBJ2-5; TRBD2 matches at 8 bases. The CDR3 totals 16 residues. J gave up 4 bases and V 5 bases, and 12 bases lay outside the gene matches. Germline V CDR1 and CDR2: SGHAT, FQNNGV. CDR3 in DNA: TGTGCCAGCAGCCTCCCCGGGACTAGGGGGAGAGAGACCCAGTACTTC. Amino acids: CASSLPGTRGRETQYF.

This clone appeared a few times. The J gene is TRBJ2-7, the V gene TRBV30; 7 bases line up with TRBD1. The germline V gene encodes CDR1 GTSNPN and CDR2 SVGIG (reference sequence). The junction had 4 bases not matched to a gene; V was cut back by 2 bases and J by 3 bases. The CDR3 is 13 amino acids. The CDR3 DNA follows: TGTGCCTGGAGTTTGACAGGGAACTACGAGCAGTACTTC. It encodes CAWSLTGNYEQYF.

This clone has only a few counts. This sequence joins TRBV2 and TRBJ2-7, with TRBD1 matching 8 bases. The CDR3 loop spans 14 amino acids. In germline, CDR1 is SNHLY, CDR2 FYNNEI. V was clipped by 5 bases and J by 0 bases; unmatched bases: 3. DNA for the CDR3: TGTGCCAGCAGTTTGGACAGGGCCTCCTACGAGCAGTACTTC. Translated: CASSLDRASYEQYF. The variable domain in full, with the rest retrieved from reference TRBV2 and TRBJ2-7, is EPEVTQTPSHQVTQMGQEVILRCVPISNHLYFYWYRQILGQKVEFLVSFYNNEISEKSEIFDDQFSVERPDGSNFTLKIRSTKLEDSAMYFCASSLDRASYEQYFGPGTRLTVT.